The present TCR beta chain was sequenced within a study of blood T cell repertoires in COVID-19. Study-level background: Sites across the United States, Italy and Spain contributed samples from acute and convalescent COVID-19.

The V gene end was trimmed by 3 bases and the J gene end by 1 base; junction bases not matched to a gene: 5. Germline CDR1 LNHDA, CDR2 SQIVND (reference sequence). This CDR3 is built from 15 residues. Clones were read by immunoSEQ multiplex PCR, and TCRdb kept only the in-frame ones, dropping some. The sample yields 350,000 to 400,000 clones, more than 70% seen once. This chain uses TRBV19 with TRBJ1-1, with 7 bases matching TRBD1. Sequencing was performed on peripheral blood. This TCR came from a woman in her 30s with COVID-19, enrolled during active disease. CDR3 nucleotide sequence: TGTGCCAGTAGTATTAACAGGGGTGGGAACACTGAAGCTTTCTTT. Protein product: CASSINRGGNTEAFF. The full variable domain, in which reference TRBV19 and TRBJ1-1 provide the parts outside the CDR3, is DGGITQSPKYLFRKEGQNVTLSCEQNLNHDAMYWYRQDPGQGLRLIYYSQIVNDFQKGDIAEGYSVSREKKESFPLTVTSAQKNPTAFYLCASSINRGGNTEAFFGQGTRLTVV.